Described below is a single TCR beta chain sequence and its context. The antigen is undetermined. This sample is part of a study of cytomegalovirus exposure and HLA in healthy donors. Findings and limits, study-wide: As immune exposure information, only CMV serostatus was available. The authors listed 164 TCR beta chains as cytomegalovirus-associated. As a later analysis showed, a missense DCLRE1C variant was linked to trimming of TCR beta V- and J-genes.

The PCR employed 60 Vbeta primers together with 13 Jbeta primers. Repertoires were generated with immunoSEQ multiplex PCR, while TCRdb's copy carries only in-frame clones and drops some. In the table there are approximately 180,000 clones, approximately 72% of which are singletons. Germline values: CDR1 KGHSH, CDR2 LQKENI. The length of the CDR3 is 14 residues. Trimming cost V 3 bases and J 7 bases, with 12 bases left between them. Sequencing was performed on PBMCs. The chain carries TRBV18 and TRBJ1-4; D remains ambiguous. The sequence derives from a human donor in good health. The CDR3 sequence: CASSPPSLPEKLFF. In DNA form, the CDR3 reads TGTGCCAGCTCACCCCCGAGCCTACCTGAAAAACTGTTTTTT.